This T cell receptor beta chain was sequenced in a study of cytomegalovirus exposure and HLA in healthy donors. Note on this clone: The antigen is undetermined.

It was with 60 Vbeta and 13 Jbeta primers that the PCR ran. How the authors handled the data: A later analysis tallied some 84 million unique TCR beta chains, approximately 10 million of them shared. Here immunoSEQ multiplex PCR was the method, and the copy in TCRdb shows in-frame clones only, minus some. For V, J and clone size, that table is used; D and trimming come from the DNA. The data hold some 170,000 clones, with around 77% observed a single time. General observations from the study: Listed as cytomegalovirus-associated were roughly 180 TCR beta chains.

This TCR was sampled from a man aged 55 to 69 in good health and CMV-seronegative. What was sequenced was PBMCs.

In nucleotides, the CDR3 is TGCGCCAGCAGCTTTGGACGCGGTGGGGGCAAGTTGGGCTACAATGAGCAGTTCTTC. Amino acid sequence: CASSFGRGGGKLGYNEQFF. The rearrangement uses TRBV5-1 and TRBJ2-1; D perhaps matches TRBD1 (6 bases). Deletions cut 2 bases from V and 3 bases from J, with 24 bases between. The germline CDR1 and CDR2 sequences are SGHRS and YFSETQ. The CDR3 extends over 19 amino acids.